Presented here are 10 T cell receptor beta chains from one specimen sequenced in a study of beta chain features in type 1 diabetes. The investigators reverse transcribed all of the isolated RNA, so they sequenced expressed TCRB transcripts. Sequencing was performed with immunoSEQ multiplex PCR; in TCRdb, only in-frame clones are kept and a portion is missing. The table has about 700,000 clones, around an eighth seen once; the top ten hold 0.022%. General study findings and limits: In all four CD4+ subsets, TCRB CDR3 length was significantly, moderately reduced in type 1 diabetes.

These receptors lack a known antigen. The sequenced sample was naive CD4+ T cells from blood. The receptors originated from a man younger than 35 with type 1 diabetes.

Here the CDR3 DNA reads TGTGCCAGTAGCACCGGTCCCGTCAATGAGCAGTTCTTC. Translation gives CASSTGPVNEQFF. The chain uses TRBV19 and TRBJ2-1; D not certain. Germline loops: CDR1 LNHDA, CDR2 SQIVND (reference sequence). V lost 6 bases, J lost 6 bases, and 12 bases lay in between. The CDR3 loop spans 13 amino acids.

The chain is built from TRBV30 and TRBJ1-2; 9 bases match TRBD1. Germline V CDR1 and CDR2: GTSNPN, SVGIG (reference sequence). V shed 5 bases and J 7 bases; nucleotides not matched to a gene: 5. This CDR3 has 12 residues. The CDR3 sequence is CAWDTGGGGYTF. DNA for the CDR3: TGTGCCTGGGACACAGGGGGCGGTGGCTACACCTTC.

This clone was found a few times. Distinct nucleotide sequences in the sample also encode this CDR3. CDR3 in amino acids: CASSEQGNSNQPQHF. CDR3 coding DNA: TGTGCCAGCAGTGAGCAGGGGAATAGCAATCAGCCCCAGCATTTT. The chain links TRBV2 to TRBJ1-5; the D gene is possibly TRBD1 (6 bases). Germline CDR1 is SNHLY and CDR2 is FYNNEI. CDR3 length: 15 amino acids. Trimming took 3 bases from V and 0 from J, leaving 9 bases between them.

This CDR3 reads CASRRERNSPLHF. The DNA for the CDR3 is TGTGCCAGTCGCCGGGAGAGGAATTCACCCCTCCACTTT. The chain couples TRBV6-5 to TRBJ1-6; no clear D gene. V was pared by 9 bases and J by 7 bases, with 13 bases between. The germline CDR1 and CDR2 sequences are MNHEY and SVGAGI. There are 13 residues in the CDR3.

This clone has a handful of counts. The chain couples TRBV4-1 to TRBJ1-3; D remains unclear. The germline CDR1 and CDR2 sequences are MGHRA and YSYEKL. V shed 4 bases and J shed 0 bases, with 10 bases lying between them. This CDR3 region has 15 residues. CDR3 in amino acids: CASSPHWGSGNTIYF. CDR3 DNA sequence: TGCGCCAGCAGCCCTCACTGGGGCTCTGGAAACACCATATATTTT.

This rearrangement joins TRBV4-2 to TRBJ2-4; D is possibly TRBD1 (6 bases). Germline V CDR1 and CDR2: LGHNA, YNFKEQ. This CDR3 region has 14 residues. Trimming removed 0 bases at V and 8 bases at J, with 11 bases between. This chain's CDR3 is CASSQELTGHIQYF. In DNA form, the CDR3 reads TGTGCCAGCAGCCAAGAGTTGACAGGCCACATTCAGTACTTC.

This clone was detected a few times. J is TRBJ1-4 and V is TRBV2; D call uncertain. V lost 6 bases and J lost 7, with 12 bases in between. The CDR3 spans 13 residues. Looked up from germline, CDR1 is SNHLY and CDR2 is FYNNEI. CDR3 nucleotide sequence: TGTGCCAGCAGGTTTCGTGGAACTGAAAAACTGTTTTTT. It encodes CASRFRGTEKLFF.

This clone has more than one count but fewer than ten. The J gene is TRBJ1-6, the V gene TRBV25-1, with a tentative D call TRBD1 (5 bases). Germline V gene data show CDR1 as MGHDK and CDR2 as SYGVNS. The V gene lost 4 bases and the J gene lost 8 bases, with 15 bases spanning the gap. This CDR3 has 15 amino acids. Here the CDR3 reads CASSVAPEGDSPLHF. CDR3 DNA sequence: TGTGCCAGCAGTGTCGCCCCCGAAGGGGATTCACCCCTCCACTTT.

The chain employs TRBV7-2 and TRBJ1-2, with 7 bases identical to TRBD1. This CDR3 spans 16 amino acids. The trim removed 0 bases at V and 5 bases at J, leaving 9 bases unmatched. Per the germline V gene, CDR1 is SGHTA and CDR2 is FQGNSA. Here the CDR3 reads CASSLAGDRVGYGYTF. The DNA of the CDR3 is TGTGCCAGCAGCTTAGCTGGAGACAGGGTAGGATATGGCTACACCTTC. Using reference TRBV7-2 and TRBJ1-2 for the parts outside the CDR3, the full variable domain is GAGVSQSPSNKVTEKGKDVELRCDPISGHTALYWYRQSLGQGLEFLIYFQGNSAPDKSGLPSDRFSAERTGGSVSTLTIQRTQQEDSAVYLCASSLAGDRVGYGYTFGSGTRLTVV.

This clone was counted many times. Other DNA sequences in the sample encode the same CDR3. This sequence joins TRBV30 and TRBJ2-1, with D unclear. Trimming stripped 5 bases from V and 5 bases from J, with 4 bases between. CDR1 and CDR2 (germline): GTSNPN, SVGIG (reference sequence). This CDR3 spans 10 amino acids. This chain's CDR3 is CAWGDNEQFF. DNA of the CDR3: TGTGCCTGGGGTGACAATGAGCAGTTCTTC.